These 14 T cell receptor beta chains were sequenced from one sample in a study of blood T cell repertoires in COVID-19. The method was immunoSEQ multiplex PCR; TCRdb's version includes in-frame clones alone and lacks a portion of them. The sample lists about 78,000 clones, about 92% seen once, with about 1% in the top ten. The sequencing sample was made of peripheral blood. These receptors were obtained from a woman in her forties or fifties in a cohort sampled during active COVID-19.

This clone appeared a single time. The CDR3 DNA reads as TGTGCCAGCAGCTTGTTTGGGACTAGCGGAAATTTGAACACCGGGGAGCTGTTTTTT. This sequence encodes CASSLFGTSGNLNTGELFF. The V and J genes are TRBV5-5 and TRBJ2-2; 11 bases align to TRBD2. The ends lost 1 base at V and 1 base at J; junction bases unmatched: 9. The CDR3 sequence is 19 residues long. From germline, CDR1 is SGHKS and CDR2 YYEKEE (reference sequence). Full variable domain (missing parts from reference TRBV5-5 and TRBJ2-2): DAGVTQSPTHLIKTRGQQVTLRCSPISGHKSVSWYQQVLGQGPQFIFQYYEKEERGRGNFPDRFSARQFPNYSSELNVNALLLGDSALYLCASSLFGTSGNLNTGELFFGEGSRLTVL.

The chain combines TRBV28 with TRBJ2-6; D gene ambiguous. Germline V gene lookup returns CDR1 MDHEN and CDR2 SYDVKM. This CDR3 region has 14 residues. V dropped 8 bases and J dropped 0 bases, with 8 bases sitting between them. This CDR3 is CASLSLSGANVLTF. In DNA, the CDR3 is TGTGCCAGCCTGAGCCTCTCTGGGGCCAACGTCCTGACTTTC.

J is TRBJ1-1 and V is TRBV28; D possibly corresponds to TRBD1 (5 bases). Trimming stripped 6 bases from V and 3 bases from J, with 14 bases between. Germline loops: CDR1 MDHEN, CDR2 SYDVKM. CDR3 size: 14 residues. The CDR3 bases are TGTGCCAGCAGGGCAGGCGGCAGGGACACTGAAGCTTTCTTT. It translates to CASRAGGRDTEAFF.

This chain uses TRBV6-4 with TRBJ2-1; TRBD2 aligns across 7 bases. The CDR3 runs 16 residues. V lost 5 bases to trimming and J lost 7 bases; unmatched junction nucleotides: 14. Germline loops: CDR1 MRHNA, CDR2 SNTAGT. The CDR3 region has the DNA TGTGCCAGCAGTCCCCGGGGTAGCGGGTCGTGGAATGAGCAGTTCTTC. Protein: CASSPRGSGSWNEQFF.

This clone was observed at least ten times. The V and J genes are TRBV5-4 and TRBJ2-7, with 11 bases matching TRBD1. The CDR3 covers 15 residues. V dropped 4 bases and J dropped 6; count of bases not matched to a gene: 9. The V gene's germline CDR1 is SGHNT and CDR2 YYREEE (reference sequence). The chain's CDR3 is CASSHRDRGEGEQYF. CDR3 nucleotides: TGTGCCAGCAGCCACCGGGACAGGGGGGAAGGCGAGCAGTACTTC.

J is TRBJ1-1 and V is TRBV12-5, with a weak D call TRBD1 (5 bases). V was shortened by 1 base and J by 6 bases, with 9 bases between the two germline ends. Germline lookup yields CDR1 LGHNT and CDR2 FRNRAP. CDR3 length equals 13 residues. DNA for the CDR3: TGTGCTAGTGGTTTGGACAGGATCGCTGAAGCTTTCTTT. Translation: CASGLDRIAEAFF.

The rearrangement joins TRBV28 to TRBJ2-1; D is possibly TRBD2 (6 bases). Germline values: CDR1 MDHEN, CDR2 SYDVKM. V was trimmed by 3 bases and J by 10 bases, leaving 10 bases between them. The CDR3 has 12 amino acids. CDR3 nucleotide sequence: TGTGCCAGCAGTTTGTGGAGGGAGGAGCAGTTCTTC. Translating it yields CASSLWREEQFF.

This clone has just a few counts. This sequence joins TRBV27 and TRBJ1-1; D might be TRBD1 (6 bases). This CDR3 has 13 amino acids. V lost 2 bases and J 3 bases, leaving 7 bases between the germline ends. Germline V gives CDR1 MNHEY, CDR2 SMNVEV (reference sequence). This CDR3 is CASSLQGYTEAFF. CDR3 bases: TGTGCCAGCAGTTTACAGGGGTACACTGAAGCTTTCTTT.

The chain couples TRBV15 to TRBJ2-7, with unresolved D. Germline V gene sequence: CDR1 LNHNV, CDR2 YYDKDF (reference sequence). Trimming shortened V by 0 bases and J by 6 bases, and 12 bases separated the two germline ends. CDR3 length: 14 residues. CDR3 nucleotide sequence: TGTGCCACCAGCAGAGACCGAGCCTTAAGCGAGCAGTACTTC. Translating it yields CATSRDRALSEQYF.

This sequence joins TRBV27 and TRBJ1-1, with TRBD1 matching over 7 bases. V shed 0 bases, J shed 5 bases, and the junction held 9 bases outside the gene matches. The germline V gene has CDR1 MNHEY and CDR2 SMNVEV (reference sequence). This CDR3 has 16 amino acids. The CDR3 here is CASSLSPPTGRTEAFF. CDR3 sequence (DNA): TGTGCCAGCAGTTTATCCCCACCGACAGGGAGGACTGAAGCTTTCTTT.

This chain joins TRBV7-9 and TRBJ2-1, with D possibly matching TRBD1 (5 bases). This CDR3 is 14 amino acids long. The germline V and J ends were trimmed by 2 bases and 6 bases, with 11 bases remaining between them. The germline gives CDR1 SEHNR, CDR2 FQNEAQ (reference sequence). CDR3 DNA: TGTGCCAGCAGCTTACTGGGGCCCGGCAATGAGCAGTTCTTC. Translated: CASSLLGPGNEQFF.

The chain links TRBV12-3 or TRBV12-4 to TRBJ1-1, with a weak D call TRBD1 (6 bases). This CDR3 is built from 13 residues. V gave up 5 bases and J gave up 8 bases, with 15 bases separating them. CDR3 sequence reads: CASSLGGGGEAFF. For the CDR3, the DNA is TGTGCCAGCAGTCTCGGGGGCGGGGGAGAAGCTTTCTTT.

The gene calls are TRBV11-2 and TRBJ2-3; TRBD2 matches 9 bases. The CDR3 is 15 amino acids. Germline V gives CDR1 SGHAT, CDR2 FQNNGV. V dropped 6 bases and J dropped 2; count of bases not matched to a gene: 6. CDR3 nucleotide sequence: TGTGCCAGCAGTTCTTGGACTAGCGCCACAGATACGCAGTATTTT. This codes for CASSSWTSATDTQYF.

A single count supports this clone. The chain carries TRBV6-5 and TRBJ1-1, with TRBD1 matching 10 bases. The CDR3 covers 15 residues. Germline V gene data show CDR1 as MNHEY and CDR2 as SVGAGI. Trimming cost V 0 bases and J 6 bases; bases outside gene matches: 4. The CDR3 protein is CASSYSGTGVSEAFF. CDR3 coding DNA: TGTGCCAGCAGTTACTCCGGGACAGGGGTTTCTGAAGCTTTCTTT.